This TCR beta chain stems from a study of T cells in Graves' hyperthyroidism and ophthalmopathy. The CDR3 has 13 residues. V dropped 3 bases and J dropped 6; count of bases not matched to a gene: 5. Germline CDR1 and CDR2: MDHEN and SYDVKM. General study findings and limits: Most thyroid clonotypes expanded above 0.001 were also detected in blood.

What was amplified from RNA transcripts were TCR beta CDR3 regions. A set of HTBI primers served as the primers for a first-round RT-PCR of the TCR CDR3. A single record per CDR3 protein comes from TCRdb applying MiXCR to the multiplex PCR reads. This sample carries hundreds of thousands of distinct CDR3 sequences, more than 14% of them seen once, and the ten largest clones take around 12%. This clonotype was recorded a few times. Its antigen is unidentified. Enrolled ophthalmopathy patients presented with a Clinical Activity Score of at least 3, a NOSPECS grade of at least 4, and disease duration under 3 months. In making diagnoses, clinical symptoms, serum thyroxine and TRAb, thyroid ultrasound and orbital computed tomography were all used.

The sample taken for sequencing was blood. The receptor's source is a woman in her forties or fifties with Graves' ophthalmopathy. The V gene is TRBV28, the J gene TRBJ2-7; 7 nucleotides match TRBD2. The CDR3 region is CASSFGGRGEQYF. CDR3 sequence (DNA): TGTGCCAGCAGTTTCGGTGGGAGGGGCGAGCAGTACTTC.